The 26 T cell receptor beta chains listed next were all sequenced from one sample in a study of cytomegalovirus exposure and HLA in healthy donors. Here immunoSEQ multiplex PCR was the method, and the copy in TCRdb shows in-frame clones only, minus some. The sample carries about 56,000 clones, approximately 93% recorded once. Sequencing was performed on PBMCs. The receptors were sampled from a woman aged 18-30 years in good health and CMV-seronegative.

This clone was counted a few times. The chain employs TRBV2 and TRBJ1-5, with a tentative D call TRBD1 (6 bases). Germline V gene sequence: CDR1 SNHLY, CDR2 FYNNEI. This CDR3 is 15 amino acids long. Trimming cost V 5 bases and J 5 bases, with 16 bases left between them. The CDR3 sequence is CASSQQGQRYQPQHF. The DNA of the CDR3 is TGTGCCAGCAGTCAACAGGGCCAGCGGTATCAGCCCCAGCATTTT.

The rearrangement joins TRBV27 to TRBJ2-7; 7 bases align to TRBD1. In germline, CDR1 is MNHEY, CDR2 SMNVEV (reference sequence). The length of the CDR3 is 12 residues. The V and J ends lost 8 bases and 12 bases, in that order; junction bases with no gene match: 13. The CDR3 DNA sequence: TGTGCCAGCTCGCGTACAGGGGACCATCTGTACGTC. Translating gives CASSRTGDHLYV.

The V and J genes are TRBV5-6 and TRBJ2-7; D uncertain. The CDR3 is 17 residues long. V was trimmed by 4 bases and J by 0 bases, leaving 20 bases between them. Per the germline V gene, CDR1 is SGHDT and CDR2 is YYEEEE. In DNA form, the CDR3 reads TGTGCCAGCAGCCAAACAGTCCTCCAGGTCCTCTCCTACGAGCAGTACTTC. This translates into CASSQTVLQVLSYEQYF. The full variable domain, with the rest looked up from reference TRBV5-6 and TRBJ2-7, is DAGVTQSPTHLIKTRGQQVTLRCSPKSGHDTVSWYQQALGQGPQFIFQYYEEEERQRGNFPDRFSGHQFPNYSSELNVNALLLGDSALYLCASSQTVLQVLSYEQYFGPGTRLTVT.

V gene TRBV19 combines with J gene TRBJ2-7, with a tentative D call TRBD1 (6 bases). This CDR3 comprises 14 residues. Germline assignment: CDR1 LNHDA and CDR2 SQIVND (reference sequence). Trimming cost V 4 bases and J 2 bases, with 12 bases left between them. CDR3 loop: CASSKQGGPYEQYF. The CDR3 DNA follows: TGTGCCAGTAGTAAGCAAGGGGGTCCCTACGAGCAGTACTTC. Complete variable domain (other parts from reference TRBV19 and TRBJ2-7): DGGITQSPKYLFRKEGQNVTLSCEQNLNHDAMYWYRQDPGQGLRLIYYSQIVNDFQKGDIAEGYSVSREKKESFPLTVTSAQKNPTAFYLCASSKQGGPYEQYFGPGTRLTVT.

This clone was recorded once. The V and J genes are TRBV7-9 and TRBJ1-1, with 7 bases matching TRBD1. With 1 base clipped from V and 3 bases from J, the junction kept 2 bases outside the gene matches. There are 14 residues in the CDR3. The germline CDR1 and CDR2 sequences are SEHNR and FQNEAQ (reference sequence). CDR3 nucleotides: TGTGCCAGCAGCTTAGTAGGGACAGACACTGAAGCTTTCTTT. Protein product: CASSLVGTDTEAFF. The variable domain in full, with the rest retrieved from reference TRBV7-9 and TRBJ1-1, is DTGVSQNPRHKITKRGQNVTFRCDPISEHNRLYWYRQTLGQGPEFLTYFQNEAQLEKSRLLSDRFSAERPKGSFSTLEIQRTEQGDSAMYLCASSLVGTDTEAFFGQGTRLTVV.

The V call is TRBV4-1, the J call TRBJ1-2, with TRBD1 matching 10 bases. The V gene end was trimmed by 6 bases and the J gene end by 7 bases; junction bases not matched to a gene: 14. Germline V lookup: CDR1 MGHRA, CDR2 YSYEKL. The CDR3 extends over 16 amino acids. The CDR3 here is CASRNLVGDRGGGYTF. CDR3 nucleotide sequence: TGCGCCAGCAGAAATCTTGTAGGGGACAGGGGAGGTGGCTACACCTTC.

The chain carries TRBV5-6 and TRBJ1-1; 11 nucleotides line up with TRBD1. Unmatched junction bases numbered 4, after V lost 1 base and J lost 5 bases. From germline, CDR1 is SGHDT and CDR2 YYEEEE. The CDR3 consists of 15 residues. The CDR3, as DNA: TGTGCCAGCAGCTTGTTTGGACAGGGGGCAACTGAAGCTTTCTTT. It yields the protein CASSLFGQGATEAFF.

The J gene is TRBJ1-5, the V gene TRBV7-2; D perhaps matches TRBD1 (6 bases). V lost 2 bases, J lost 4 bases, and 15 bases lay in between. The CDR3 is 16 residues long. Germline V gives CDR1 SGHTA, CDR2 FQGNSA. Here the CDR3 reads CASSLISGGANQPQHF. CDR3 in DNA: TGTGCCAGCAGCTTAATTTCCGGGGGGGCTAATCAGCCCCAGCATTTT.

V gene TRBV21-1 combines with J gene TRBJ1-1; TRBD1, the D gene given by the table, was not confirmed from the DNA. TRBV21-1 is a recognized pseudogene. The CDR3 has 15 amino acids. In nucleotides, the CDR3 is TGTGCCAGCAGCAAAGGACAGGGAAGGAACACTGAAGCTTTCTTT. Residues: CASSKGQGRNTEAFF.

The chain combines TRBV9 with TRBJ1-6; possibly TRBD1 for D (6 bases). The V gene lost 3 bases and the J gene lost 5 bases, with 15 bases spanning the gap. From germline, CDR1 is SGDLS and CDR2 YYNGEE. The CDR3 loop spans 16 amino acids. CDR3 sequence reads: CASSDGGGTNNSPLHF. In DNA, the CDR3 is TGTGCCAGCAGCGACGGGGGGGGGACAAATAATTCACCCCTCCACTTT.

This clone has a single count. The V gene is TRBV19, the J gene TRBJ1-5; possible D gene TRBD1, 6 bases. V was pared by 7 bases and J by 3 bases, with 10 bases between. Germline assignment: CDR1 LNHDA and CDR2 SQIVND (reference sequence). The CDR3 length is 13 residues. The CDR3 DNA reads TGTGCCAGTAAGGACAGCATCAATCAGCCCCAGCATTTT. It specifies CASKDSINQPQHF.

V usage is TRBV7-9 and J usage is TRBJ2-1; D is ambiguous. Trimming pared 1 base from V and 7 bases from J, leaving 8 bases between. Germline CDR1 reads SEHNR; CDR2 reads FQNEAQ (reference sequence). CDR3 length equals 13 residues. CDR3 nucleotide sequence: TGTGCCAGCAGCTTAGGGCTCGGGAATGAGCAGTTCTTC. Translated: CASSLGLGNEQFF.

This chain links TRBV5-4 with TRBJ2-2, with 9 bases aligning to TRBD2. CDR3 length: 17 residues. Trimming took 4 bases from V and 2 from J; bases not matched to a gene: 9. Per germline, CDR1 SGHNT and CDR2 YYREEE (reference sequence). As DNA, the CDR3 is TGTGCCAGCAGCACCGGGACTAGCCACTCCAACACCGGGGAGCTGTTTTTT. Translation: CASSTGTSHSNTGELFF.

Note on this clone: Mismatch with germline at one junction end may stem from a read error. This sequence joins TRBV9 and TRBJ2-4; 7 bases fit TRBD2. Germline V gene sequence: CDR1 SGDLS, CDR2 YYNGEE. The CDR3 spans 14 residues. Here the CDR3 reads CASSVGLAENIQYF. The CDR3 DNA is TGTGCCAGCAGCGTAGGACTAGCCGAAAACATTCAGTACTTC.

J is TRBJ1-2 and V is TRBV11-2, with D uncertain. Germline values: CDR1 SGHAT, CDR2 FQNNGV. The CDR3 spans 12 residues. V dropped 3 bases and J dropped 2 bases, with 4 bases sitting between them. CDR3 sequence: CASSLSNYGYTF. The DNA of the CDR3 is TGTGCCAGCAGCTTGTCGAACTATGGCTACACCTTC.

The chain recombines TRBV19 with TRBJ2-1; 8 bases fit TRBD2. This CDR3 has 16 amino acids. V trimming: 6 bases; J trimming: 8 bases; junction bases outside the gene matches: 15. The germline gives CDR1 LNHDA, CDR2 SQIVND (reference sequence). For the CDR3, the DNA is TGTGCCAGTAGCCGGACTAGCTCTGTTTCTTTCGATGAGCAGTTCTTC. This codes for CASSRTSSVSFDEQFF.

This clone was detected a few times. The chain has TRBV7-9 and TRBJ2-3, with D possibly matching TRBD2 (6 bases). The germline CDR1 and CDR2 sequences are SEHNR and FQNEAQ (reference sequence). The ends were cut back, 8 bases at V and 5 bases at J, with 14 bases in the middle. The CDR3 totals 13 residues. The chain's CDR3 is CASRRGYEDTQYF. CDR3 nucleotides: TGTGCCAGCCGCCGGGGGTATGAAGATACGCAGTATTTT.

The count of this clone is one. The V gene is TRBV4-1, the J gene TRBJ1-1, with D perhaps TRBD1 (5 bases). Trimming pared 3 bases from V and 4 bases from J, leaving 18 bases between. The CDR3 consists of 16 residues. Germline V gene data show CDR1 as MGHRA and CDR2 as YSYEKL. The CDR3 DNA reads TGCGCCAGCAGCCAGGGGTCCCAGGGTTGGGGCACTGAAGCTTTCTTT. Encoded protein: CASSQGSQGWGTEAFF.

This rearrangement joins TRBV2 to TRBJ2-1; 8 bases agree with TRBD2. The CDR3 loop spans 14 amino acids. J lost 5 bases, V lost 2 bases, and 2 bases had no gene match. Germline assignment: CDR1 SNHLY and CDR2 FYNNEI. This CDR3 reads CASSESGGDNEQFF. The CDR3 DNA reads as TGTGCCAGCAGTGAAAGCGGGGGAGACAATGAGCAGTTCTTC.

CDR3 in amino acids: CASSLTLGTEAFF. The CDR3 nucleotides are TGTGCCAGCAGCTTAACGCTCGGGACTGAAGCTTTCTTT. The chain joins TRBV7-3 to TRBJ1-1; D call uncertain. The CDR3 has 13 amino acids. Trimming took off 0 bases at V and 5 bases at J, with 7 bases between the two ends. The germline CDR1 and CDR2 sequences are SGHTA and FQGTGA.

The chain combines TRBV18 with TRBJ1-2; D perhaps matches TRBD1 (5 bases). Trimming left V 3 bases short and J 8 bases short, with 16 bases between. Germline V CDR1 and CDR2: KGHSH, LQKENI. The CDR3 sequence is 14 residues long. The CDR3 protein is CASSPPGGPQGYTF. In DNA, the CDR3 is TGTGCCAGCTCACCCCCGGGGGGACCTCAGGGCTACACCTTC.

The chain employs TRBV27 and TRBJ1-2; D remains ambiguous. CDR1 is MNHEY and CDR2 is SMNVEV in the germline V gene (reference sequence). V shed 6 bases and J shed 5 bases, with 25 bases lying between them. CDR3 length equals 17 residues. The DNA of the CDR3 is TGTGCCAGCAGGAGGGCAGCCGCTTCCCCGTCGGGTTATGGCTACACCTTC. It encodes CASRRAAASPSGYGYTF.

The chain is built from TRBV14 and TRBJ1-6; TRBD1 is a possible D gene (6 bases). CDR1 SGHDN and CDR2 FVKESK come from the germline V gene. This CDR3 is built from 15 residues. Deletions cut 3 bases from V and 7 bases from J, with 13 bases between. CDR3 amino acids: CASSHRQGQNSPLHF. The CDR3 nucleotides read TGTGCCAGCAGCCACAGGCAGGGGCAGAATTCACCCCTCCACTTT. Combining the CDR3 with reference TRBV14 and TRBJ1-6 gives the whole variable domain EAGVTQFPSHSVIEKGQTVTLRCDPISGHDNLYWYRRVMGKEIKFLLHFVKESKQDESGMPNNRFLAERTGGTYSTLKVQPAELEDSGVYFCASSHRQGQNSPLHFGNGTRLTVT.

V is TRBV29-1 and J is TRBJ1-1; TRBD1 agrees at 10 bases. Trimming at V came to 6 bases and at J to 2 bases, leaving 0 bases not matched to a gene. The CDR3 consists of 12 residues. Germline loops: CDR1 SQVTM, CDR2 ANQGSEA. DNA of the CDR3: TGCAGCGTGACAGGGGGCAACACTGAAGCTTTCTTT. The encoded protein is CSVTGGNTEAFF. Full variable domain (rest looked up from reference TRBV29-1 and TRBJ1-1): SAVISQKPSRDICQRGTSLTIQCQVDSQVTMMFWYRQQPGQSLTLIATANQGSEATYESGFVIDKFPISRPNLTFSTLTVSNMSPEDSSIYLCSVTGGNTEAFFGQGTRLTVV.

CDR3: CATRETGEDEQYF. The CDR3, as DNA: TGTGCCACCAGAGAAACAGGGGAGGACGAGCAGTACTTC. V gene TRBV15 combines with J gene TRBJ2-7, with D tentatively TRBD1 (7 bases). The V end was cut by 6 bases, the J end by 5 bases, with 14 bases between. Germline assignment: CDR1 LNHNV and CDR2 YYDKDF (reference sequence). The CDR3 length is 13 residues.

The chain uses TRBV4-1 and TRBJ1-6; D is unclear. The CDR3 consists of 15 residues. The germline CDR1 and CDR2 sequences are MGHRA and YSYEKL. Trimming left V 3 bases short and J 5 bases short, with 11 bases between. CDR3 protein: CASSHHGGNNSPLHF. The CDR3 DNA reads as TGCGCCAGCAGCCACCATGGAGGAAATAATTCACCCCTCCACTTT.